This is a list of T cell receptor beta chains from one sample in a study of blood T cells in healthy people across ages. TCRdb passed the 5' RACE reads through MiXCR, listing each CDR3 protein once. The sample has 800,000 to 950,000 distinct CDR3 sequences, around 36% seen once. Input material: blood. The receptors shown here come from a man between 18 and 29 years old in good health. Both conserved end residues are part of each CDR3. Each record gives: CDR3 protein, CDR3 DNA, clone size, J gene, D gene, V gene. D genes are given only for firm matches. Part of the rows lack a size; the others show once, few, many or a class for expanded clones.

CDR3aa: CASSLGPGSYGYTF
CDR3nt: TGTGCCAGCAGCTTAGGTCCGGGTAGCTATGGCTACACCTTC
abundance: many
j_gene: TRBJ1-2
d_gene: .
v_gene: TRBV7-2

CDR3aa: CASSPRGLGPGYTF
CDR3nt: TGCGCCAGCAGCCCCAGGGGTCTGGGTCCTGGCTACACCTTC
abundance: few
j_gene: TRBJ1-2
d_gene: .
v_gene: TRBV4-1

CDR3aa: CASRGTSGQYF
CDR3nt: TGTGCCAGCAGAGGGACTTCTGGGCAGTACTTC
abundance: few
j_gene: TRBJ2-7
d_gene: .
v_gene: TRBV2

CDR3aa: CSANPLGNRGAYEQYF
CDR3nt: TGCAGTGCTAACCCTTTGGGGAACAGGGGGGCCTACGAGCAGTACTTC
abundance: .
j_gene: TRBJ2-7
d_gene: TRBD1
v_gene: TRBV20-1

CDR3aa: CASSLPTGTETQYF
CDR3nt: TGTGCCAGCAGCTTACCAACGGGGACGGAGACCCAGTACTTC
abundance: .
j_gene: TRBJ2-5
d_gene: .
v_gene: TRBV7-2

CDR3aa: CSAGTSGETDTQYF
CDR3nt: TGCAGTGCTGGGACTAGCGGGGAAACAGATACGCAGTATTTT
abundance: .
j_gene: TRBJ2-3
d_gene: TRBD2
v_gene: TRBV20-1

CDR3aa: CASSLDDKAIAQETQYF
CDR3nt: TGCGCCAGCAGCTTGGACGACAAAGCAATTGCACAAGAGACCCAGTACTTC
abundance: .
j_gene: TRBJ2-5
d_gene: .
v_gene: TRBV5-1

CDR3aa: CASSYRGNYEQYF
CDR3nt: TGTGCCAGCAGTTATAGGGGTAACTACGAGCAGTACTTC
abundance: few
j_gene: TRBJ2-7
d_gene: .
v_gene: TRBV6-2/TRBV6-3

CDR3aa: CAISEVRTGDTQYF
CDR3nt: TGTGCCATCAGTGAGGTGAGGACGGGAGATACGCAGTATTTT
abundance: .
j_gene: TRBJ2-3
d_gene: .
v_gene: TRBV10-3

CDR3aa: CSTRTGRYEQYF
CDR3nt: TGCAGCACTAGGACAGGGAGGTACGAGCAGTACTTC
abundance: .
j_gene: TRBJ2-7
d_gene: TRBD1
v_gene: TRBV29-1

CDR3aa: CASSSTGSGETQYF
CDR3nt: TGTGCCAGCAGCTCTACAGGGAGCGGGGAGACCCAGTACTTC
abundance: few
j_gene: TRBJ2-5
d_gene: .
v_gene: TRBV7-9

CDR3aa: CASTQGIHEQYF
CDR3nt: TGTGCCAGTACCCAGGGGATCCACGAGCAGTACTTC
abundance: few
j_gene: TRBJ2-7
d_gene: .
v_gene: TRBV12-3/TRBV12-4

CDR3aa: CATSGVLGVNTDTQYF
CDR3nt: TGTGCCACCAGCGGAGTACTCGGGGTTAACACAGATACGCAGTATTTT
abundance: many
j_gene: TRBJ2-3
d_gene: .
v_gene: TRBV15

CDR3aa: CASSLAGGGGSYNEQFF
CDR3nt: TGTGCCAGCAGCTTAGCTGGTGGGGGAGGTTCCTACAATGAGCAGTTCTTC
abundance: .
j_gene: TRBJ2-1
d_gene: .
v_gene: TRBV7-6

CDR3aa: CASSQDPFQAGGDEQFF
CDR3nt: TGCGCCAGCAGCCAAGACCCATTCCAAGCGGGGGGCGATGAGCAGTTCTTC
abundance: .
j_gene: TRBJ2-1
d_gene: TRBD2
v_gene: TRBV4-3

CDR3aa: CSSSPSRISGNTIYF
CDR3nt: TGTTCCAGCAGCCCCTCCCGGATCTCTGGAAACACCATATATTTT
abundance: .
j_gene: TRBJ1-3
d_gene: .
v_gene: TRBV4-2

CDR3aa: CSARDIRETYPGYTF
CDR3nt: TGCAGTGCTAGAGATATTCGGGAGACATATCCTGGCTACACCTTC
abundance: .
j_gene: TRBJ1-2
d_gene: .
v_gene: TRBV20-1

CDR3aa: CSVAPGADYQETQYF
CDR3nt: TGCAGCGTTGCCCCAGGGGCGGACTACCAAGAGACCCAGTACTTC
abundance: .
j_gene: TRBJ2-5
d_gene: .
v_gene: TRBV29-1

CDR3aa: CAISDVVAGGLEQYF
CDR3nt: TGTGCCATCAGTGATGTAGTAGCGGGAGGGCTCGAGCAGTACTTC
abundance: .
j_gene: TRBJ2-7
d_gene: TRBD2
v_gene: TRBV10-3

CDR3aa: CASSLPTERVGDTQYF
CDR3nt: TGCGCCAGCAGCTTACCGACGGAGCGGGTCGGGGATACGCAGTATTTT
abundance: few
j_gene: TRBJ2-3
d_gene: .
v_gene: TRBV5-1

CDR3aa: CASSGGQAFNTGELFF
CDR3nt: TGTGCCAGCAGTGGGGGACAGGCATTTAACACCGGGGAGCTGTTTTTT
abundance: few
j_gene: TRBJ2-2
d_gene: TRBD1
v_gene: TRBV12-3/TRBV12-4

CDR3aa: CASSQLGESHRRELFF
CDR3nt: TGTGCCAGCAGCCAACTGGGAGAGAGTCACCGAAGGGAGCTGTTTTTT
abundance: once
j_gene: TRBJ2-2
d_gene: .
v_gene: TRBV4-2

CDR3aa: CSVGGLAETAEQFF
CDR3nt: TGCAGCGTTGGGGGACTAGCGGAGACCGCGGAGCAGTTCTTC
abundance: many
j_gene: TRBJ2-1
d_gene: TRBD2
v_gene: TRBV29-1

CDR3aa: CAIGGQGYYGYTF
CDR3nt: TGTGCCATCGGGGGACAGGGGTACTATGGCTACACCTTC
abundance: few
j_gene: TRBJ1-2
d_gene: TRBD1
v_gene: TRBV10-3

CDR3aa: CASRTHPPGHSNTGELFF
CDR3nt: TGTGCCAGCAGAACCCATCCCCCGGGACACTCGAACACCGGGGAGCTGTTTTTT
abundance: .
j_gene: TRBJ2-2
d_gene: .
v_gene: TRBV6-2/TRBV6-3

CDR3aa: CASSYSGKQPQHF
CDR3nt: TGTGCCAGCAGTTACTCAGGCAAGCAGCCCCAGCATTTT
abundance: .
j_gene: TRBJ1-5
d_gene: .
v_gene: TRBV6-5

CDR3aa: CATRNGRNTEAFF
CDR3nt: TGTGCCACCAGAAATGGCAGGAACACTGAAGCTTTCTTT
abundance: once
j_gene: TRBJ1-1
d_gene: .
v_gene: TRBV15

CDR3aa: CASSLDRETSTNEKLFF
CDR3nt: TGTGCCAGCAGTTTAGACAGGGAAACATCAACTAATGAAAAACTGTTTTTT
abundance: .
j_gene: TRBJ1-4
d_gene: .
v_gene: TRBV12-3/TRBV12-4

CDR3aa: CSVEGLAGRKSSYNEQFF
CDR3nt: TGCAGCGTTGAGGGACTAGCGGGCCGAAAGAGCTCCTACAATGAGCAGTTCTTC
abundance: .
j_gene: TRBJ2-1
d_gene: TRBD2
v_gene: TRBV29-1

CDR3aa: CASSPRGSGGLNEQFF
CDR3nt: TGTGCCAGCAGCCCCCGGGGGAGCGGGGGATTAAATGAGCAGTTCTTC
abundance: few
j_gene: TRBJ2-1
d_gene: TRBD2
v_gene: TRBV11-2

CDR3aa: CASSEMGGATDTQYF
CDR3nt: TGTGCCAGCAGTGAAATGGGGGGGGCCACAGATACGCAGTATTTT
abundance: few
j_gene: TRBJ2-3
d_gene: .
v_gene: TRBV2

CDR3aa: CASRWTGVTEAFF
CDR3nt: TGTGCCAGCAGATGGACAGGGGTTACTGAAGCTTTCTTT
abundance: few
j_gene: TRBJ1-1
d_gene: TRBD1
v_gene: TRBV12-3/TRBV12-4

CDR3aa: CASSLGTADYSNQPQHF
CDR3nt: TGTGCCAGCAGCTTAGGGACAGCCGATTATAGCAATCAGCCCCAGCATTTT
abundance: .
j_gene: TRBJ1-5
d_gene: .
v_gene: TRBV7-9

CDR3aa: CASSPYGRTGDDTGELFF
CDR3nt: TGTGCCAGCAGCCCCTATGGCAGGACAGGGGATGACACCGGGGAGCTGTTTTTT
abundance: .
j_gene: TRBJ2-2
d_gene: TRBD1
v_gene: TRBV7-3

CDR3aa: CASKETRKLFF
CDR3nt: TGTGCCAGCAAAGAAACTCGAAAACTGTTTTTT
abundance: .
j_gene: TRBJ1-4
d_gene: .
v_gene: TRBV2

CDR3aa: CASSPSEGRLSYEQYF
CDR3nt: TGTGCCAGCAGCCCGTCTGAAGGACGTCTCTCCTACGAGCAGTACTTC
abundance: many
j_gene: TRBJ2-7
d_gene: .
v_gene: TRBV5-4

CDR3aa: CASSYRDNYGYTF
CDR3nt: TGTGCCAGCAGCTACAGGGATAACTATGGCTACACCTTC
abundance: .
j_gene: TRBJ1-2
d_gene: .
v_gene: TRBV2

CDR3aa: CASSESREGGYTF
CDR3nt: TGTGCCAGCAGTGAATCCAGGGAGGGCGGCTACACCTTC
abundance: .
j_gene: TRBJ1-2
d_gene: .
v_gene: TRBV2

CDR3aa: CASSLSTSSYNSPLHF
CDR3nt: TGTGCCAGCAGCTTATCCACGAGCTCCTATAATTCACCCCTCCACTTT
abundance: .
j_gene: TRBJ1-6
d_gene: .
v_gene: TRBV5-6

CDR3aa: CSALSSYGSTYEQYF
CDR3nt: TGCAGTGCCCTTTCCTCCTACGGATCGACCTACGAGCAGTACTTC
abundance: once
j_gene: TRBJ2-7
d_gene: .
v_gene: TRBV20-1

CDR3aa: CSARDGDRSNYGYTF
CDR3nt: TGCAGTGCTAGAGACGGGGACAGGTCTAACTATGGCTACACCTTC
abundance: many
j_gene: TRBJ1-2
d_gene: TRBD1
v_gene: TRBV20-1

CDR3aa: CANSGELYTEAFF
CDR3nt: TGCGCCAACAGCGGGGAGCTATACACTGAAGCTTTCTTT
abundance: .
j_gene: TRBJ1-1
d_gene: .
v_gene: TRBV5-1

CDR3aa: CAISDRLSYEQYF
CDR3nt: TGTGCCATCAGTGATCGCCTTAGCTACGAGCAGTACTTC
abundance: few
j_gene: TRBJ2-7
d_gene: .
v_gene: TRBV10-3

CDR3aa: CASSSRQGNLNYTF
CDR3nt: TGTGCCAGCAGTTCAAGACAGGGCAACTTAAACTACACCTTC
abundance: many
j_gene: TRBJ1-2
d_gene: TRBD1
v_gene: TRBV27

CDR3aa: CASSLAWDSQPYEQYF
CDR3nt: TGTGCCAGCAGCTTAGCCTGGGACTCTCAACCTTACGAGCAGTACTTC
abundance: .
j_gene: TRBJ2-7
d_gene: .
v_gene: TRBV7-2

CDR3aa: CASSLEGAPRGFEAFF
CDR3nt: TGTGCCAGCAGCTTAGAAGGGGCCCCAAGAGGATTTGAAGCTTTCTTT
abundance: .
j_gene: TRBJ1-1
d_gene: .
v_gene: TRBV7-9

CDR3aa: CASSFSGGTPNEQFF
CDR3nt: TGTGCCAGCAGTTTTTCGGGGGGGACCCCCAATGAGCAGTTCTTC
abundance: many
j_gene: TRBJ2-1
d_gene: TRBD2
v_gene: TRBV12-3/TRBV12-4

CDR3aa: CASSLDGSNTEAFF
CDR3nt: TGTGCCAGCAGTTTAGATGGTTCGAACACTGAAGCTTTCTTT
abundance: many
j_gene: TRBJ1-1
d_gene: .
v_gene: TRBV12-3/TRBV12-4

CDR3aa: CASSRNQLGYNEQFF
CDR3nt: TGTGCCAGCAGCAGAAACCAACTCGGGTACAATGAGCAGTTCTTC
abundance: .
j_gene: TRBJ2-1
d_gene: .
v_gene: TRBV9

CDR3aa: CASSFGHIGTDTQYF
CDR3nt: TGTGCCAGCAGTTTCGGCCATATCGGTACAGATACGCAGTATTTT
abundance: .
j_gene: TRBJ2-3
d_gene: .
v_gene: TRBV12-3/TRBV12-4

CDR3aa: CSATGTAPPDVYGYTF
CDR3nt: TGCAGTGCTACGGGGACAGCCCCCCCGGATGTGTATGGCTACACCTTC
abundance: once
j_gene: TRBJ1-2
d_gene: TRBD1
v_gene: TRBV20-1